This T cell receptor (beta chain) was captured in a study of beta chain features in type 1 diabetes. For the study at large: Sorted cells examined across all samples numbered roughly 99,000,000. Broader study findings: Insertions at VDJ junctions were less frequent in type 1 diabetes patients. These patients also deleted more nucleotides at the same junctions. Moderate yet significant TCRB CDR3 shortening was seen in Type 1 diabetes patients in all four CD4+ subsets. When cDNA is sequenced, cells with high TCR expression could be over-represented. A closer apparent resemblance between naive, central memory and Treg TCRB repertoires was seen in patients than in healthy donors.

As concerns this clone: Its antigen remains unknown.

TCRB transcripts that were expressed got sequenced, as all of the isolated RNA had been reverse transcribed. Profiled with immunoSEQ multiplex PCR; TCRdb holds only in-frame clones, not every one. This sample yields 50,000 to 70,000 clones, of which roughly half are seen a single time; 2.6% belongs to the top ten. CDR1 SGHTA and CDR2 FQGNSA come from the germline V gene. V lost 6 bases to trimming and J lost 8 bases; unmatched junction nucleotides: 11. The CDR3 has 16 residues. The sample comprised Tregs from blood. This TCR was sampled from a woman between 40 and 50 years old with type 1 diabetes. The genes are TRBV7-2 and TRBJ1-6; 9 bases line up with TRBD1. The CDR3 sequence: CASRSPGTGWDSPLHF. The CDR3 region has the DNA TGTGCCAGCAGATCCCCCGGGACAGGGTGGGATTCACCCCTCCACTTT.